This is a list of T cell receptor beta chains from one sample in a study of metastatic and nonmetastatic thyroid tumors. TCRdb reprocessed the PCR reads using MiXCR. The sample shows tens of thousands of clones, approximately 19% of them seen only once. The sequencing sample was made of blood. All receptors derive from a female donor with papillary thyroid cancer or a benign thyroid nodule (not recorded which). Some clones in this sample may be carry-over from other donors' samples. Each CDR3 is given with its conserved first and last residue. D genes are given only for firm matches. Rows may omit the clone size; those that give it use once, few, many or a size class.

>TRBJ2-1|.|.|TRBV27
TGTGCCAGCAGTTTTAACTCCTACAATGAGCAGTTCTTC
CASSFNSYNEQFF
>TRBJ1-1|few|.|TRBV6-1
TGTGCCAGCGGTATGAACACTGAAGCTTTCTTT
CASGMNTEAFF
>TRBJ1-6|.|TRBD1|TRBV6-1
TGTGCCAGCAGTGAAGCGGGGGGACAGGGAAATTCACCCCTCCACTTT
CASSEAGGQGNSPLHF
>TRBJ2-1|.|.|TRBV5-1
TGCACCAGTAGCTCCGGCAGGGTAGTTAATGAGCAGTTCTTC
CTSSSGRVVNEQFF
>TRBJ2-3|many|TRBD2|TRBV20-1
TGCAGTGCTAGAGTATTAGCGGGAGGGCCGCATACGCAGTATTTT
CSARVLAGGPHTQYF
>TRBJ1-1|once|.|TRBV11-3
TGTGCCAGCAGCTTAGGGAGGAAAGCTTTCTTT
CASSLGRKAFF
>TRBJ2-5|few|.|TRBV5-4
TGTGCCAGCAGCTTACCGGGGGTACAAGAGACCCAGTACTTC
CASSLPGVQETQYF
>TRBJ2-5|.|TRBD1|TRBV7-2
TGTGCCAGCAGCTTAGGGACAGGGGGCGGGGTGGAGACCCAGTACTTC
CASSLGTGGGVETQYF
>TRBJ2-3|many|TRBD2|TRBV6-1
TGTGCCAGCAGCGAAATAGCGGGGGGGCCAGATACGCAGTATTTT
CASSEIAGGPDTQYF
>TRBJ1-6|medium-sized|.|TRBV12-3/TRBV12-4
TGTGCCAGCACGGGACCCAACCCCCTCCACTTT
CASTGPNPLHF
>TRBJ1-1|.|TRBD1|TRBV5-4
TGTGCCAGCAGCTTGGTAAGACAGGGGAACACTGAAGCTTTCTTT
CASSLVRQGNTEAFF
>TRBJ2-1|many|.|TRBV5-1
TGCGCCAGCAGCTCCGGCAGGGTAGTTAATGAGCAGTTCTTC
CASSSGRVVNEQFF
>TRBJ2-5|many|.|TRBV9
TGTGCCAGCAGCGTCACCGGGCTCGGGGAGACCCAGTACTTC
CASSVTGLGETQYF
>TRBJ1-1|many|.|TRBV5-1
TGCGCCAGCAGCTTGGGGACAGAGAACACTGAAGCTTTCTTT
CASSLGTENTEAFF
>TRBJ2-3|.|TRBD2|TRBV7-2
TGTGCCAGCAGCCCCTGGGTAGCGGGAGATACGCAGTATTTT
CASSPWVAGDTQYF
>TRBJ1-1|many|.|TRBV7-3
TGTGCCAGCAGCTTCTCAGGGGCGGACACTGAAGCTTTCTTT
CASSFSGADTEAFF
>TRBJ2-2|.|.|TRBV6-5
TGTGCCAGCAGTTCGGGCAGGGGATGGAACACCGGGGAGCTGTTTTTT
CASSSGRGWNTGELFF
>TRBJ2-3|medium-sized|.|TRBV6-2/TRBV6-3
TGTGCCAGCAGAACGACAATTCATTATAGCGGAGATACGCAGTATTTT
CASRTTIHYSGDTQYF
>TRBJ1-2|.|TRBD1|TRBV7-2
TGTGCCAGCAGCTTATGGACAGGGCCGCTGATCACCTTC
CASSLWTGPLITF
>TRBJ1-1|.|TRBD1|TRBV9
TGTGCCAGCAGCGCCTCAGGGACAGGTTCCTCTTTATTT
CASSASGTGSSLF
>TRBJ2-5|.|.|TRBV5-1
TGCGCCAGCAGCTTGGAAGGTAGCGGCGTTTCGGCCCAGTACTTC
CASSLEGSGVSAQYF
>TRBJ1-6|.|.|TRBV6-2/TRBV6-3
TGTGCCAGCAGCATCTCCGGGGGCAACTATAATTCACCCCTCCACTTT
CASSISGGNYNSPLHF
>TRBJ1-1|few|.|TRBV19
TGTGCCAGTAGACCCCTTTATGGGGGCGGCACTGAAGCTTTCTTT
CASRPLYGGGTEAFF
>TRBJ2-2|medium-sized|TRBD1|TRBV6-1
TGTGCCAGCAGGGGGACAGATTCTGTGAACACCGGGGAGCTGTTTTTT
CASRGTDSVNTGELFF
>TRBJ2-3|many|.|TRBV12-3/TRBV12-4
TGTGCCAGCAGCCGAGACACTTATACGCAGTATTTT
CASSRDTYTQYF
>TRBJ2-3|few|.|TRBV5-1
TGCGCCAGCAGCTTCGCCAGGGGGGTCACAGATACGCAGTATTTT
CASSFARGVTDTQYF
>TRBJ1-1|many|TRBD1|TRBV18
TGTGCCAGCTCACTGGCACAGGGGGATGGCACTGAAGCTTTCTTT
CASSLAQGDGTEAFF
>TRBJ1-2|.|.|TRBV5-1
TGCGCCAGCAGCTTGGAGGGGGGAGGCTACACCTTC
CASSLEGGGYTF
>TRBJ2-5|many|TRBD2|TRBV20-1
TGCAGTGCTGGTAGCGGGGGCGGCGAGACCCAGTACTTC
CSAGSGGGETQYF
>TRBJ2-1|.|.|TRBV20-1
TGCAGTGCTCCCGGGAAGGGTTATATGGATGAGCAGTTCTTC
CSAPGKGYMDEQFF
>TRBJ1-1|.|.|TRBV12-3/TRBV12-4
TGTGCCAGTAATAGAATGAACACTGAAGCTTTCTTT
CASNRMNTEAFF